Included here is one T cell receptor (beta chain) sequence, with context. Seattle's enrolled individuals joined amid active infection and were then monitored longitudinally. These data originate in a study of blood T cell repertoires in COVID-19. Study-level information: Material from acute and convalescent COVID-19 was sourced from the United States, Italy and Spain.

Clones were read by immunoSEQ multiplex PCR, and TCRdb kept only the in-frame ones, dropping some. The sample gives approximately 320,000 clones, over 85% of which show up once; approximately 10% is in the top ten. This CDR3 region has 16 residues. The source of this sequence is a woman in her twenties or thirties with COVID-19, enrolled during active disease. The chain uses TRBV21-1 and TRBJ2-7; the table assigns TRBD2, which was not confirmed against the DNA. TRBV21-1 is flagged as a pseudogene. The specimen was peripheral blood. This CDR3 reads CASSRRREVASYEQYF. The CDR3 DNA sequence: TGTGCCAGCAGCCGACGCCGGGAGGTCGCCTCCTACGAGCAGTACTTC.